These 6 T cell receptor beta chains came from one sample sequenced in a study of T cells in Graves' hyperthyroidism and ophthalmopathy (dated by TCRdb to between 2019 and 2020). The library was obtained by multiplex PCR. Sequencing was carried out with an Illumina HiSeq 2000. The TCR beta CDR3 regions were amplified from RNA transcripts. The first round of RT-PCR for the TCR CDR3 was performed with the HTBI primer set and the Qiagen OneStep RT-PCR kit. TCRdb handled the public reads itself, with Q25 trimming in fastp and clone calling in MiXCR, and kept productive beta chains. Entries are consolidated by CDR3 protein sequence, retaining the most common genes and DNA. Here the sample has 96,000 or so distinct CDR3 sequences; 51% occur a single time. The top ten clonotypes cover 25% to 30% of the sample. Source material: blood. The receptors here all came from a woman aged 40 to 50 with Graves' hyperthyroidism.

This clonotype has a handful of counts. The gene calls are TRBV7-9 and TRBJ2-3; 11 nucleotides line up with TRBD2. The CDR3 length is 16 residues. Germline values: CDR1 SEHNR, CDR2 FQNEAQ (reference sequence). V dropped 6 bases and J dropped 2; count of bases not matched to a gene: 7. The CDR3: CASRKQLAGATDTQYF. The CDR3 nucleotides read TGTGCCAGCAGAAAGCAACTAGCGGGAGCCACAGATACGCAGTATTTT. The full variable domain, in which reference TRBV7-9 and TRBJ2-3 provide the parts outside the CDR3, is DTGVSQNPRHKITKRGQNVTFRCDPISEHNRLYWYRQTLGQGPEFLTYFQNEAQLEKSRLLSDRFSAERPKGSFSTLEIQRTEQGDSAMYLCASRKQLAGATDTQYFGPGTRLTVL.

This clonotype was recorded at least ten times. CDR3 sequence (DNA): TGTGCCAGCAGTCGACTAGCGGGAGTTGATACGCAGTATTTT. Protein sequence: CASSRLAGVDTQYF. The genes are TRBV7-3 and TRBJ2-3, with 12 nucleotides matching TRBD2. Unmatched junction bases numbered 4, after V lost 6 bases and J lost 6 bases. Germline lookup yields CDR1 SGHTA and CDR2 FQGTGA. The CDR3 is 14 amino acids.

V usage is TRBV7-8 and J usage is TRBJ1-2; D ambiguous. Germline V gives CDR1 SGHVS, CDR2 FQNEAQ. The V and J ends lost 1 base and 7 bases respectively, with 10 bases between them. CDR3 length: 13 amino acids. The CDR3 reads CASSLDGRGGYTF. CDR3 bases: TGTGCCAGCAGCTTAGACGGGAGAGGTGGCTACACCTTC.

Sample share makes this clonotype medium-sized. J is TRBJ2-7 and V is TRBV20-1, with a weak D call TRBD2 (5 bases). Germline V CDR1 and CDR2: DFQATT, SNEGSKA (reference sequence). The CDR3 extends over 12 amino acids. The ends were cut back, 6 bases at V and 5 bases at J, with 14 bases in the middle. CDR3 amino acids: CSAKLVGDEQYF. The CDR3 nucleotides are TGCAGTGCAAAACTAGTGGGAGACGAGCAGTACTTC.

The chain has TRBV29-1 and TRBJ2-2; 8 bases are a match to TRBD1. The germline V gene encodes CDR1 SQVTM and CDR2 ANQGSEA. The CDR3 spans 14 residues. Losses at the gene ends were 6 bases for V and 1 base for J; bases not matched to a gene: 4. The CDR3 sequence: CSVTGTGNTGELFF. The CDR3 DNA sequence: TGCAGCGTGACCGGGACAGGGAACACCGGGGAGCTGTTTTTT.

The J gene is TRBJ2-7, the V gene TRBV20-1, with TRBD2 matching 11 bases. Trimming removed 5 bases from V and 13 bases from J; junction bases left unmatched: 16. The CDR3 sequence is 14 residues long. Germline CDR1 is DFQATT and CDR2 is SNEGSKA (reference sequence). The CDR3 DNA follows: TGCAGTGCTTCTGACGCACTAGCGGGGGCCGACCCCTACTTC. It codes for CSASDALAGADPYF.